This T cell receptor (beta chain) was profiled in a study of T cells after yellow fever vaccination. This clonotype was picked up many times. Its antigen remains unknown. TCRdb called the 5' RACE reads again in MiXCR, with one record for every CDR3 protein. There are 70,000 or so distinct CDR3 sequences in the sample; more than 5.5% occur only once, and over 25% lies in the top ten. Whole-study results and caveats: Clonotypes appearing in both CD4 and CD8 compartments existed, and their share was small. Abundant bulk-population clonotypes could contaminate the FACS-sorted repertoires. Though it reached lower strength, the secondary response hit its peak faster, day 5 versus 15.

V lost 5 bases and J lost 1; bases outside the gene matches: 4. From germline, CDR1 is SGHNT and CDR2 YYREEE (reference sequence). This CDR3 contains 15 residues. The source is a man between 18 and 35 years old who received the YFV17D yellow fever vaccine. The chain has TRBV5-4 and TRBJ2-3; TRBD2 matches at 10 bases. Sequences were derived from CD8+ T cells sorted from PBMCs, sampled 10 to 11 days after the first yellow fever vaccination. CDR3 sequence (DNA): TGTGCCAGCAGGGCCGGGACTAGCGGCACAGATACGCAGTATTTT. Protein: CASRAGTSGTDTQYF.